This entry features one TCR beta chain sequence. Its specific antigen is unknown. No qualities accompany the bases; no much larger clone lies one base away. Counted from cysteine to phenylalanine, this CDR3 has 16 amino acids. Just the 48-base CDR3 DNA is kept, in frame starting at base 1. Sequences MRHNA (CDR1) and SNTAGT (CDR2) are obtained from the germline V gene. Deletion took 3 bases off V and 1 base off J, with a span of 13 bases between the germline ends. Sequencing was performed on an Illumina HiSeq 2500. TCR beta libraries were prepared by quantitative 5'-RACE with molecular barcodes. From the authors' description of their analysis: Disease-linked TCR variants were identified with a new computational method built on a probabilistic model of VDJ rearrangement. Starting from the raw public reads, TCRdb applied fastp trimming at Q25, assembled clones with MiXCR and retained in-frame beta chains. Merged by CDR3 protein, the rows form single entries marked with the most common genes and DNA. TCRdb, not the authors, supplied the V and J calls. In all, the sample holds 200,000 to 250,000 distinct CDR3 sequences, and roughly 32% of those were seen once. About 4% of the sample goes to the ten largest clones.

The data belong to a study of CD8 T cells in ankylosing spondylitis (dated by TCRdb to the late 2010s). General notes on the study: The study set out to find disease-linked TCR variants by profiling T cell receptor beta repertoires in ankylosing spondylitis patients and healthy donors. The full study cohort was made up of over 20 ankylosing spondylitis patients and 95 to 130 healthy donors. Peripheral blood was sampled, and synovial fluid was additionally collected from ankylosing spondylitis patients.

The paper as a whole reports these results and caveats: The disease-linked clones showed a CD8+ phenotype and occurred at relatively low frequencies in peripheral blood. According to the report, matched synovial fluid samples from ankylosing spondylitis patients were significantly enriched for the disease-linked clones. Some of the motif variants had been reported before in the synovial fluid and blood of reactive arthritis patients, a finding that suggests common disease-initiation mechanisms. A TCR beta motif of eight highly homologous amino acid variants appeared characteristic of blood from ankylosing spondylitis patients.

The V and J segments used are TRBV6-4 and TRBJ2-1; TRBD2 is a weak D gene call, 5 bases matching. This clonotype originated in a male donor with ankylosing spondylitis or in good health (not recorded which). The sequencing sample was made of blood, either unsorted or a sorted T cell fraction (not recorded which). The DNA sequence is as follows: TGTGCCAGCAGTGAAACGAGCGGAGAGTCCTACAATGAGCAGTTCTTC. It translates as CASSETSGESYNEQFF.